A single T cell receptor (beta chain) is shown here with its context. Its antigen is unknown. Trimming took off 4 bases at V and 4 bases at J, with 19 bases between the two ends. The V gene's germline CDR1 is SGHAT and CDR2 FQNNGV. There are 16 residues in the CDR3. The data originate from a study of early T cells in non-severe SARS-CoV-2 infection. General study findings and limits: Anti-spike CD8 responses were favored by VDJdb matching, which missed private and CD4 specificities.

Individual cDNA molecules each received unique molecular identifiers attached to them. TCRdb recomputed calls from the 5' RACE reads with MiXCR, one row per CDR3 protein. Of 100,000 to 150,000 distinct CDR3 sequences listed, under 15% were seen once; the top ten hold 20% to 25%. This chain uses TRBV11-2 with TRBJ1-1, with D possibly matching TRBD1 (6 bases). This sequence originates from an adult who was a healthcare worker with PCR-confirmed SARS-CoV-2 infection or an uninfected control (not recorded which). Sequenced input: whole blood. The CDR3 sequence: CASSSNSAGVATEAFF. As DNA, the CDR3 is TGTGCCAGCAGCTCAAACAGTGCAGGGGTGGCCACTGAAGCTTTCTTT.